A single sample is the source of the 12 T cell receptor beta chains below, sequenced in a study of blood T cells in healthy people across ages. Primed by a sample-barcoded 5' primer and a J-beta primer mix, a second PCR proceeded for roughly 7 to 11 cycles. MiXCR was run by TCRdb on the 5' RACE reads, yielding one entry per CDR3 protein. The table lists under 2 million distinct CDR3 sequences, around 35% of them singletons, with 11% in the top ten. Sequencing was performed on blood. These receptors originate from a woman younger than 45 in good health.

As to this clonotype: This clone may be a read error of a much larger clone one base away. As DNA, the CDR3 is TGCAGTGCTAAAGACGGAAGCTCCTACAATGAGCAGTACTTC. Translating gives CSAKDGSSYNEQYF. J is TRBJ2-1 and V is TRBV20-1, with D uncertain. The end of the DNA aligns better with TRBJ2-7, so the J call may be wrong. The V gene's germline CDR1 is DFQATT and CDR2 SNEGSKA (reference sequence). This CDR3 region has 14 residues.

This clonotype was seen a few times. J is TRBJ2-7 and V is TRBV12-3 or TRBV12-4, with 9 bases identical to TRBD2. Trimming cost V 6 bases and J 6 bases; bases outside gene matches: 6. This CDR3 is 13 amino acids long. CDR3 in DNA: TGTGCCAGCAGGGCGGGACTAGCTCTCGAGCAGTACTTC. Translated, it gives CASRAGLALEQYF.

There are a few counts of this clonotype. The chain carries TRBV27 and TRBJ1-1; unclear D gene. This CDR3 is 14 amino acids long. Trimming removed 5 bases at V and 1 base at J, with 11 bases between. CDR1 and CDR2 (germline): MNHEY, SMNVEV (reference sequence). As DNA, the CDR3 is TGTGCCAGCAGTCCCCGGACCAGGAACACTGAAGCTTTCTTT. Protein: CASSPRTRNTEAFF.

This clonotype has just a few counts. The J gene is TRBJ2-3, the V gene TRBV6-1; D possibly corresponds to TRBD1 (5 bases). The length of the CDR3 is 21 residues. The V end was cut by 0 bases, the J end by 1 base, with 26 bases between. Germline V CDR1 and CDR2: MNHNS, SASEGT. The CDR3 here is CASSEAPAGPSPAQGTDTQYF. The CDR3 DNA reads TGTGCCAGCAGTGAAGCGCCTGCAGGGCCGTCACCAGCACAGGGCACAGATACGCAGTATTTT.

The J gene is TRBJ2-1, the V gene TRBV20-1; 7 nucleotides align to TRBD2. The V gene's germline CDR1 is DFQATT and CDR2 SNEGSKA (reference sequence). The CDR3 is made up of 17 amino acids. J was trimmed by 0 bases and V by 2 bases; bases with no gene match: 10. The CDR3 reads CSARPISGTTSYNEQFF. DNA for the CDR3: TGCAGTGCTAGACCCATATCCGGGACTACCTCCTACAATGAGCAGTTCTTC.

The chain carries TRBV19 and TRBJ2-3; unclear D gene. V was shortened by 3 bases and J by 2 bases, with 9 bases between the two germline ends. The CDR3 is 14 residues long. Germline V gene data show CDR1 as LNHDA and CDR2 as SQIVND (reference sequence). The CDR3: CASSILEATDTQYF. CDR3 DNA sequence: TGTGCCAGTAGTATCTTGGAAGCCACAGATACGCAGTATTTT.

The rearrangement uses TRBV20-1 and TRBJ2-5, with TRBD2 matching 13 bases. The CDR3 is 13 amino acids. The V gene end was trimmed by 6 bases and the J gene end by 5 bases; junction bases not matched to a gene: 3. Looked up from germline, CDR1 is DFQATT and CDR2 is SNEGSKA (reference sequence). The CDR3 DNA follows: TGCAGTGCCCCGGGACTAGCGGGGGAGACCCAGTACTTC. This gives the protein CSAPGLAGETQYF.

The table lists this clonotype with a few counts. The chain employs TRBV9 and TRBJ2-3; a weak D match, TRBD1 (5 bases). CDR1 is SGDLS and CDR2 is YYNGEE in the germline V gene. The V and J ends lost 1 base and 2 bases respectively, with 8 bases between them. This CDR3 region has 14 residues. The CDR3 loop is CASSVKGFTDTQYF. CDR3 sequence (DNA): TGTGCCAGCAGCGTAAAGGGGTTCACAGATACGCAGTATTTT.

In this sample, this clonotype turned up a few times. The chain links TRBV5-1 to TRBJ2-5, with 12 bases identical to TRBD1. The CDR3 has 17 amino acids. V lost 2 bases to trimming and J lost 4 bases; unmatched junction nucleotides: 9. Germline V gene lookup returns CDR1 SGHRS and CDR2 YFSETQ. Here the CDR3 DNA reads TGCGCCAGCAGCTTCGAGCCCGGGACAGGGGGCCGAGAGACCCAGTACTTC. Its protein product is CASSFEPGTGGRETQYF.

As concerns this clonotype: A read error may be the cause here, since a much bigger clone is one base away. This sequence joins TRBV20-1 and TRBJ2-3; D not certain. Trimming stripped 7 bases from V and 1 base from J, with 12 bases between. The CDR3 covers 13 residues. The germline gives CDR1 DFQATT, CDR2 SNEGSKA (reference sequence). The CDR3 protein is CSVAYGGTDTQYF. In nucleotides, the CDR3 is TGCAGTGTTGCCTACGGAGGCACAGATACGCAGTATTTT.

This chain connects TRBV7-6 to TRBJ2-1; D uncertain. The CDR3 has 16 amino acids. Germline V gives CDR1 SGHVS, CDR2 FNYEAQ. V gave up 2 bases and J gave up 7 bases, with 18 bases separating them. CDR3 amino acids: CASSLQPPSGSNEQFF. The CDR3 DNA follows: TGTGCCAGCAGCTTACAGCCCCCTTCAGGCTCAAATGAGCAGTTCTTC.

The chain uses TRBV20-1 and TRBJ2-7; no reliable D call. This CDR3 has 13 amino acids. Looked up from germline, CDR1 is DFQATT and CDR2 is SNEGSKA (reference sequence). V dropped 5 bases and J dropped 0 bases, with 11 bases sitting between them. The CDR3 DNA sequence: TGCAGTGCTCGAGCCATCACCTCCTACGAGCAGTACTTC. It encodes CSARAITSYEQYF.